The T cell receptor beta chain described here comes from a study of identical twins. This clonotype was observed a few times. Germline V gene data show CDR1 as SNHLY and CDR2 as FYNNEI. The CDR3 contains 15 residues. The V gene end was trimmed by 6 bases and the J gene end by 6 bases; junction bases not matched to a gene: 9. A single record per CDR3 protein comes from TCRdb applying MiXCR to the 5' RACE reads. Among roughly 1,500,000 distinct CDR3 sequences, 32% were seen once, and the ten largest hold 0.25% to 0.3%. The receptor's source is a newborn girl in good health. The sequencing sample was made of cord blood. The chain combines TRBV2 with TRBJ1-5; 9 nucleotides line up with TRBD1. CDR3 sequence (DNA): TGTGCCAGCAGAAAAGATCGACAGGGGGGTCAGCCCCAGCATTTT. Protein sequence: CASRKDRQGGQPQHF.